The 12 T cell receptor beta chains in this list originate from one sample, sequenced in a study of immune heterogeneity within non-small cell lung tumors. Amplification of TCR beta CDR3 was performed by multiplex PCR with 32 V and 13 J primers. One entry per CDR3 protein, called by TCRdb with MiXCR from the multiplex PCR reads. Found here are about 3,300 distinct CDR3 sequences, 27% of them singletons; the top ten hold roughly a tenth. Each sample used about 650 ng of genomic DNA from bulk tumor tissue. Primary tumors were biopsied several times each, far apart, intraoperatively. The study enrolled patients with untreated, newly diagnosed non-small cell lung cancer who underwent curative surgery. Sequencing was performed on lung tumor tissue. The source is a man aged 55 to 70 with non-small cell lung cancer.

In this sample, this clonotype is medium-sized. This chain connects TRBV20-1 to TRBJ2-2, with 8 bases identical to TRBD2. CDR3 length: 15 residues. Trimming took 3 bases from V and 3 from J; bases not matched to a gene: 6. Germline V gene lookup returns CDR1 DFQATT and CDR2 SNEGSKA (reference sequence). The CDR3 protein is CSARYSGVDTGELFF. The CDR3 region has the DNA TGCAGTGCTAGGTATAGCGGGGTGGACACCGGGGAGCTGTTTTTT.

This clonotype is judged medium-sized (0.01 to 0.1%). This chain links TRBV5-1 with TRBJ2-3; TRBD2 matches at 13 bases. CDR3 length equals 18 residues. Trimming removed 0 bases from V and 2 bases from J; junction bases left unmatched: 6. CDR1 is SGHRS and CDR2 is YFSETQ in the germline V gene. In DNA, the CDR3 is TGCGCCAGCAGCTTGGAGTGGACTAGCGGGAGTTACACAGATACGCAGTATTTT. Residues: CASSLEWTSGSYTDTQYF. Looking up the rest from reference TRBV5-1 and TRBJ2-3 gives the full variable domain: KAGVTQTPRYLIKTRGQQVTLSCSPISGHRSVSWYQQTPGQGLQFLFEYFSETQRNKGNFPGRFSGRQFSNSRSEMNVSTLELGDSALYLCASSLEWTSGSYTDTQYFGPGTRLTVL.

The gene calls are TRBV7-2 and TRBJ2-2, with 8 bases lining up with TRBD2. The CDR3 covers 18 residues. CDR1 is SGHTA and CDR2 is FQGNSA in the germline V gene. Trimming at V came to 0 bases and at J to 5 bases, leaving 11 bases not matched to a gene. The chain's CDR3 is CASSLAISGKGTTGELFF. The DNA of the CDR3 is TGTGCCAGCAGCTTAGCGATTAGCGGGAAGGGGACTACCGGGGAGCTGTTTTTT.

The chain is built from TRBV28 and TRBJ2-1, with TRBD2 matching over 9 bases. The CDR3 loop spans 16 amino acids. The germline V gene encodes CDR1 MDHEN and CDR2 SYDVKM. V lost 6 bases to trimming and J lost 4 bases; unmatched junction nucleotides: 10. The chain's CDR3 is CASRTFVLAGYNEQFF. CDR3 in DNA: TGTGCCAGCAGAACCTTCGTACTAGCGGGTTACAATGAGCAGTTCTTC.

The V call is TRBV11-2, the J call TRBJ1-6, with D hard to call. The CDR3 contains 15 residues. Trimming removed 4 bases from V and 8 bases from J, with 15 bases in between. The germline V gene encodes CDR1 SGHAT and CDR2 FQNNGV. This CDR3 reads CASSSLTASYSPLHF. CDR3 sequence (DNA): TGTGCCAGCAGCTCTTTGACGGCCTCGTATTCACCCCTCCACTTT.

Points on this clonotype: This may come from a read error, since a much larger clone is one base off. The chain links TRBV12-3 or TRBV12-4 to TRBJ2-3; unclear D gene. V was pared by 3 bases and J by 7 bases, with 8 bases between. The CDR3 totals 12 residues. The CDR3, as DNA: TGTGCCAGCAGTTTTTCGAGGTATACGCAGTATTTT. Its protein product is CASSFSRYTQYF.

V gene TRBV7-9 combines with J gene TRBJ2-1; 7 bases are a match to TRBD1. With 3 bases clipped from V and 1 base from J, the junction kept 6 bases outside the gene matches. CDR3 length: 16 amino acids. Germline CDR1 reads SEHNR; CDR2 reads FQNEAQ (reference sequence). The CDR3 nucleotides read TGTGCCAGCAGCTTCCCTGGGACAGTTTCCTACAATGAGCAGTTCTTC. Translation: CASSFPGTVSYNEQFF.

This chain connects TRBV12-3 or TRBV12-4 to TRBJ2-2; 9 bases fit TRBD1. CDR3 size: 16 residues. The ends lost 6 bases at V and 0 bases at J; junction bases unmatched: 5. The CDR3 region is CASRGTGRTNTGELFF. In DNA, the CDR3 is TGTGCCAGCAGGGGGACAGGGAGAACGAACACCGGGGAGCTGTTTTTT.

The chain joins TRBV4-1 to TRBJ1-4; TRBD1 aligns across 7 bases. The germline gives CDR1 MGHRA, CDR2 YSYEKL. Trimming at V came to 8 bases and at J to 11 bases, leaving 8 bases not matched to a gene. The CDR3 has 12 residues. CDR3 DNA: TGCGCCAGCGGTCCGGGACAGAGTAAACTGTTTTTT. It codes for CASGPGQSKLFF.

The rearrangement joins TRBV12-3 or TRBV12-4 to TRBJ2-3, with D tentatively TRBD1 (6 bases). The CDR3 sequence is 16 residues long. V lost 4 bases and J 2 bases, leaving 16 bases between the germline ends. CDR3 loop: CASSSADRYLTDTQYF. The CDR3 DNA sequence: TGTGCCAGCAGTTCCGCGGACAGATACCTCACAGATACGCAGTATTTT.

The CDR3 is CASRSTEQFF. Here the CDR3 DNA reads TGTGCCAGCCGCTCAACTGAGCAGTTCTTC. V and J are TRBV7-9 and TRBJ2-1; D is unclear. The germline V and J ends were trimmed by 8 bases and 9 bases, with 8 bases remaining between them. The CDR3 covers 10 residues. Germline CDR1 and CDR2: SEHNR and FQNEAQ (reference sequence).

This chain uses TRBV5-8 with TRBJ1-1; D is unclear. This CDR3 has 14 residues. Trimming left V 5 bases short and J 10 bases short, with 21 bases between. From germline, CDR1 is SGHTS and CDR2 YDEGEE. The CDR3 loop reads CASRDLIPSKGAFF. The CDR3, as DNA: TGTGCCAGCAGGGACCTTATACCGTCCAAAGGAGCTTTCTTT.